These 17 T cell receptor beta chains share one sample of origin, sequenced in a study of blood T cell repertoires in COVID-19. This table comes from immunoSEQ multiplex PCR, and its TCRdb copy is limited to in-frame clones, with some not included. The table lists around 200,000 clones, 83% of them singletons. The sequencing sample was made of peripheral blood. These TCRs come from a woman between 50 and 59 years old with acute or convalescent COVID-19.

This clone has only one observation. The chain employs TRBV19 and TRBJ2-2, with 11 bases lining up with TRBD1. The germline gives CDR1 LNHDA, CDR2 SQIVND (reference sequence). Trimming cost V 9 bases and J 4 bases; bases outside gene matches: 13. This CDR3 region has 17 residues. Here the CDR3 reads CASHSGQGAYSTGELFF. CDR3 DNA sequence: TGTGCCAGCCATTCCGGACAGGGGGCATATAGCACCGGGGAGCTGTTTTTT. Full variable domain (rest looked up from reference TRBV19 and TRBJ2-2): DGGITQSPKYLFRKEGQNVTLSCEQNLNHDAMYWYRQDPGQGLRLIYYSQIVNDFQKGDIAEGYSVSREKKESFPLTVTSAQKNPTAFYLCASHSGQGAYSTGELFFGEGSRLTVL.

V is TRBV25-1 and J is TRBJ2-3; 11 bases are a match to TRBD2. Trimming at V came to 5 bases and at J to 4 bases, leaving 5 bases not matched to a gene. CDR1 is MGHDK, CDR2 SYGVNS, per germline. The CDR3 is made up of 15 amino acids. CDR3 amino acids: CASSLVGLAADTQYF. Written as DNA, the CDR3 is TGTGCCAGCAGTCTGGTGGGACTAGCGGCAGATACGCAGTATTTT.

The chain has TRBV5-6 and TRBJ1-3; D unclear. The CDR3 sequence is 16 residues long. Trimming shortened V by 0 bases and J by 0 bases, and 10 bases separated the two germline ends. CDR1 SGHDT and CDR2 YYEEEE come from the germline V gene. Here the CDR3 reads CASSLGVGSSGNTIYF. The DNA for the CDR3 is TGTGCCAGCAGCTTGGGGGTCGGGAGCTCTGGAAACACCATATATTTT.

DNA of the CDR3: TGTGCCAGTAGTCAGGGTTTGGGCTACGAGCAGTACTTC. It translates to CASSQGLGYEQYF. The chain carries TRBV19 and TRBJ2-7; possible D gene TRBD1, 5 bases. This CDR3 region has 13 residues. V was clipped by 5 bases and J by 3 bases, with 11 bases between them. Germline CDR1 LNHDA, CDR2 SQIVND (reference sequence).

V is TRBV27 and J is TRBJ2-1; D unresolved. V lost 5 bases to trimming and J lost 9 bases, with 11 bases between them. The CDR3 totals 12 residues. The germline CDR1 and CDR2 sequences are MNHEY and SMNVEV (reference sequence). CDR3 bases: TGTGCCAGCAGTCCCACCGCGGCTGAGCAGTTCTTC. Its protein is CASSPTAAEQFF.

The rearrangement links TRBV28 to TRBJ1-2, with 7 positions matching TRBD1. This CDR3 has 14 amino acids. V trimming: 7 bases; J trimming: 8 bases; junction bases outside the gene matches: 13. Germline values: CDR1 MDHEN, CDR2 SYDVKM. CDR3 region: CASTTPNRGGGYTF. DNA of the CDR3: TGTGCCAGCACAACCCCTAACAGGGGAGGCGGCTACACCTTC.

The chain links TRBV5-1 to TRBJ2-7, with TRBD2 matching over 11 bases. The V segment lost 4 bases and the J segment 5 bases; nucleotides outside the gene matches: 11. The CDR3 extends over 16 amino acids. Germline loops: CDR1 SGHRS, CDR2 YFSETQ. The CDR3 loop is CASSERGLAEWDEQYF. In DNA, the CDR3 is TGCGCCAGCAGCGAGCGGGGACTAGCGGAGTGGGACGAGCAGTACTTC.

This rearrangement joins TRBV28 to TRBJ2-1, with 13 bases that match TRBD2. CDR1 and CDR2 from the germline V gene are MDHEN and SYDVKM. V shed 7 bases, J shed 2 bases, and the junction held 5 bases outside the gene matches. The CDR3 is made up of 16 amino acids. The CDR3 protein is CASKPGLAGTYNEQFF. The CDR3 DNA follows: TGTGCCAGCAAACCGGGACTAGCGGGGACCTACAATGAGCAGTTCTTC.

The chain uses TRBV20-1 and TRBJ2-1, with D maybe TRBD2 (5 bases). V lost 3 bases, J lost 5 bases, and 17 bases lay in between. Germline V lookup: CDR1 DFQATT, CDR2 SNEGSKA (reference sequence). This CDR3 comprises 15 residues. CDR3 coding DNA: TGCAGTGCTAGTCTACTCCTGGACTCGGACAATGAGCAGTTCTTC. This encodes CSASLLLDSDNEQFF.

The CDR3 reads CASSERSGRAQETQYF. The DNA of the CDR3 is TGTGCCAGCAGTGAACGAAGCGGGAGGGCCCAAGAGACCCAGTACTTC. V is TRBV2 and J is TRBJ2-5; 10 bases map to TRBD2. The junction had 4 bases not matched to a gene; V was cut back by 2 bases and J by 1 base. The germline CDR1 and CDR2 sequences are SNHLY and FYNNEI. The CDR3 sequence is 16 residues long.

The V gene is TRBV4-2, the J gene TRBJ2-2, with 7 bases that match TRBD2. Trimming at V came to 0 bases and at J to 6 bases, leaving 10 bases not matched to a gene. The germline gives CDR1 LGHNA, CDR2 YNFKEQ. This CDR3 region has 17 residues. CDR3 region: CASSQELGGRGPGELFF. The CDR3 DNA reads as TGTGCCAGCAGCCAAGAGTTGGGTGGGAGGGGCCCCGGGGAGCTGTTTTTT.

This clone has a handful of counts. V usage is TRBV30 and J usage is TRBJ1-3; unclear D gene. Deletions cut 1 base from V and 0 bases from J, with 7 bases between. The germline V gene has CDR1 GTSNPN and CDR2 SVGIG (reference sequence). The length of the CDR3 is 14 residues. In DNA form, the CDR3 reads TGTGCCTGGAGTGCTGGCAGCTCTGGAAACACCATATATTTT. Translating gives CAWSAGSSGNTIYF.

Remarks on this clone: Compared with germline, one end of the junction differs, possibly owing to a read error. The rearrangement joins TRBV28 to TRBJ2-1, with TRBD2 matching 13 bases. This CDR3 spans 12 amino acids. CDR1 is MDHEN, CDR2 SYDVKM, per germline. The CDR3 DNA is TGTGCCAGCAGTTTGGGCGGGACTAGCGGGGTCTTC. Amino acid sequence: CASSLGGTSGVF.

This clone was counted a single time. The J gene is TRBJ2-1, the V gene TRBV9, with 9 nucleotides matching TRBD2. V was pared by 4 bases and J by 9 bases, with 14 bases of the junction left unmatched. The CDR3 is 16 amino acids. The germline V gene has CDR1 SGDLS and CDR2 YYNGEE. The DNA of the CDR3 is TGTGCCAGCAGCCCCTCCGGGACTAGCATCATAGGTGAGCAGTTCTTC. This translates into CASSPSGTSIIGEQFF.

The V and J genes are TRBV10-2 and TRBJ2-7; 10 bases are a match to TRBD1. The CDR3 contains 16 residues. Germline V CDR1 and CDR2: WSHSY, SAAADI. J lost 2 bases, V lost 3 bases, and 7 bases had no gene match. CDR3 protein: CASSDPSGTGAYEQYF. The CDR3 nucleotides are TGCGCCAGCAGTGACCCCTCCGGGACAGGGGCCTACGAGCAGTACTTC.

The chain uses TRBV29-1 and TRBJ1-5; 9 bases match TRBD1. CDR3 size: 14 residues. The trim removed 6 bases at V and 2 bases at J, leaving 5 bases unmatched. The V gene's germline CDR1 is SQVTM and CDR2 ANQGSEA. The CDR3 spells CSVAWTGGNQPQHF. Written as DNA, the CDR3 is TGCAGCGTCGCCTGGACAGGGGGCAATCAGCCCCAGCATTTT.

The chain employs TRBV18 and TRBJ1-3; TRBD1 is a possible D gene (6 bases). This CDR3 is 15 amino acids long. The germline CDR1 and CDR2 sequences are KGHSH and LQKENI. V dropped 5 bases and J dropped 4 bases, with 15 bases sitting between them. The CDR3 loop is CASSSTGNPGNTIYF. CDR3 nucleotide sequence: TGTGCCAGCTCATCCACAGGGAACCCAGGAAACACCATATATTTT.